These 23 T cell receptor beta chains were all obtained from the same sample, sequenced in a study of blood T cell repertoires in COVID-19. TCRdb keeps only in-frame clones here, not all; method: immunoSEQ multiplex PCR. The top ten hold less than 3.5% of the sample, which has under 200,000 clones, over 80% seen once. The material sequenced was peripheral blood. The receptors originated from a woman in her sixties or seventies with acute or convalescent COVID-19.

The rearrangement links TRBV5-1 to TRBJ1-1; D ambiguous. Germline loops: CDR1 SGHRS, CDR2 YFSETQ. The CDR3 loop spans 14 amino acids. Trimming removed 0 bases from V and 5 bases from J, with 11 bases in between. The CDR3 loop reads CASSLGPEWTEAFF. The DNA for the CDR3 is TGCGCCAGCAGCTTGGGGCCAGAATGGACTGAAGCTTTCTTT.

V and J are TRBV19 and TRBJ1-6; possibly TRBD1 for D (5 bases). The V end was cut by 10 bases, the J end by 9 bases, with 19 bases between. The CDR3 runs 14 residues. From germline, CDR1 is LNHDA and CDR2 SQIVND (reference sequence). In DNA, the CDR3 is TGTGCCACCGCGACAGAGGCGGGGATTTCACCCCTCCACTTT. Protein: CATATEAGISPLHF. The full variable domain, with the rest looked up from reference TRBV19 and TRBJ1-6, is DGGITQSPKYLFRKEGQNVTLSCEQNLNHDAMYWYRQDPGQGLRLIYYSQIVNDFQKGDIAEGYSVSREKKESFPLTVTSAQKNPTAFYLCATATEAGISPLHFGNGTRLTVT.

The gene calls are TRBV12-3 or TRBV12-4 and TRBJ1-2, with D unresolved. Trimming left V 3 bases short and J 8 bases short, with 7 bases between. The CDR3 extends over 11 amino acids. The CDR3 is CASSFLEGYTF. The DNA for the CDR3 is TGTGCCAGCAGTTTTCTAGAGGGCTACACCTTC.

This chain links TRBV29-1 with TRBJ1-5; D perhaps matches TRBD1 (6 bases). CDR1 is SQVTM, CDR2 ANQGSEA, per germline. This CDR3 contains 12 residues. The germline V and J ends were trimmed by 5 bases and 1 base, with 6 bases remaining between them. Written as DNA, the CDR3 is TGCAGCGTTCAGGGGAGCAATCAGCCCCAGCATTTT. Translation gives CSVQGSNQPQHF.

This clone was detected only a few times. The chain has TRBV5-1 and TRBJ2-5, with D possibly TRBD2 on 5 matching bases. There are 14 residues in the CDR3. V was cut by 3 bases and J by 9 bases, with 18 bases left in between. Germline CDR1 and CDR2: SGHRS and YFSETQ. As DNA, the CDR3 is TGCGCCAGCAGCTCTGCCGGGGTCCAGGCGGCCCAGTACTTC. This sequence encodes CASSSAGVQAAQYF.

The genes are TRBV4-1 and TRBJ1-1, with D unresolved. The V end lost 1 base, the J end lost 11 bases, and 14 bases lay between the germline ends. The germline gives CDR1 MGHRA, CDR2 YSYEKL. The CDR3 length is 13 residues. CDR3 nucleotides: TGCGCCAGCAGCCAAGGTGTATCCGGGATGGCTTTCTTT. Its translation: CASSQGVSGMAFF.

The chain has TRBV4-1 and TRBJ1-6; D perhaps matches TRBD1 (5 bases). With 0 bases removed from V and 8 bases from J, the gap between germline ends came to 14 bases. CDR3 length: 16 amino acids. Germline V gene data show CDR1 as MGHRA and CDR2 as YSYEKL. The CDR3 nucleotides are TGCGCCAGCAGCCAAGATCCCAATGGGGGGTATTCACCCCTCCACTTT. This codes for CASSQDPNGGYSPLHF.

The chain uses TRBV3-1 (or the pseudogene TRBV3-2) and TRBJ1-2; 8 bases are a match to TRBD1. CDR1 is LGHDT and CDR2 is YNNKEL in the germline V gene (reference sequence). V dropped 4 bases and J dropped 8; count of bases not matched to a gene: 3. The CDR3 loop spans 12 amino acids. The CDR3 is CASSRTGNGYTF. The CDR3 coding sequence is TGTGCCAGCAGCCGGACAGGGAACGGCTACACCTTC.

The chain couples TRBV10-3 to TRBJ1-4; D ambiguous. V was clipped by 3 bases and J by 5 bases, with 4 bases between them. This CDR3 is 12 amino acids long. From germline, CDR1 is ENHRY and CDR2 SYGVKD. CDR3 coding DNA: TGTGCCATCAGTGACCCGAATGAAAAACTGTTTTTT. Translation: CAISDPNEKLFF.

This chain links TRBV29-1 with TRBJ2-5, with 9 bases lining up with TRBD1. This CDR3 has 12 amino acids. The J segment lost 1 base and the V segment lost 6 bases, leaving 0 bases of the junction unmatched. Germline lookup yields CDR1 SQVTM and CDR2 ANQGSEA. CDR3 nucleotide sequence: TGCAGCGTGGGACAGGGCCAAGAGACCCAGTACTTC. Translated: CSVGQGQETQYF.

The rearrangement links TRBV4-1 to TRBJ2-3; 7 bases fit TRBD2. V lost 0 bases to trimming and J lost 4 bases; unmatched junction nucleotides: 4. The CDR3 sequence is 15 residues long. Per the germline V gene, CDR1 is MGHRA and CDR2 is YSYEKL. CDR3 nucleotides: TGCGCCAGCAGCCAAGAGAGCGGGGTTGCAGATACGCAGTATTTT. Translated: CASSQESGVADTQYF.

The chain employs TRBV7-2 and TRBJ1-2; 9 bases are shared with TRBD1. This CDR3 contains 14 residues. V trimming: 1 base; J trimming: 3 bases; junction bases outside the gene matches: 0. Germline CDR1 is SGHTA and CDR2 is FQGNSA. The CDR3: CASSLGTGDYGYTF. CDR3 sequence (DNA): TGTGCCAGCAGCTTAGGGACAGGGGACTATGGCTACACCTTC.

CDR3 sequence: CASSPIMTSALGQETQYF. In nucleotides, the CDR3 is TGTGCCAGCTCACCCATAATGACTAGCGCCCTGGGACAAGAGACCCAGTACTTC. This rearrangement joins TRBV18 to TRBJ2-5; 8 positions agree with TRBD2. This CDR3 is 18 amino acids long. V was pared by 3 bases and J by 2 bases, with 14 bases of the junction left unmatched. From germline, CDR1 is KGHSH and CDR2 LQKENI.

V is TRBV6-5 and J is TRBJ1-2; D is undetermined. CDR1 and CDR2 (germline): MNHEY, SVGAGI. V was pared by 6 bases and J by 0 bases, with 11 bases between. There are 14 residues in the CDR3. For the CDR3, the DNA is TGTGCCAGCAGCGTGGCAGTCACTAACTATGGCTACACCTTC. Its translation: CASSVAVTNYGYTF.

The rearrangement links TRBV7-9 to TRBJ1-1; D is unclear. The CDR3 loop spans 12 amino acids. V lost 5 bases and J lost 0, with 4 bases in between. Germline V CDR1 and CDR2: SEHNR, FQNEAQ (reference sequence). The CDR3 spells CASSLLNTEAFF. The CDR3, as DNA: TGTGCCAGCAGCCTACTGAACACTGAAGCTTTCTTT.

V gene TRBV11-2 combines with J gene TRBJ1-2, with TRBD1 matching over 10 bases. Germline CDR1 reads SGHAT; CDR2 reads FQNNGV. The trim removed 3 bases at V and 5 bases at J, leaving 6 bases unmatched. CDR3 length equals 15 residues. The CDR3 here is CASSFGTGAGYGYTF. DNA for the CDR3: TGTGCCAGCAGCTTCGGGACAGGGGCGGGGTATGGCTACACCTTC.

This chain uses TRBV10-1 with TRBJ1-1, with D unresolved. From germline, CDR1 is WNHNN and CDR2 SYGVQD (reference sequence). CDR3 length: 13 residues. V was cut by 6 bases and J by 7 bases, with 15 bases left in between. CDR3 DNA sequence: TGCGCCAGCAGGCCCAGCCGGGAGGGTGAAGCTTTCTTT. Amino acids: CASRPSREGEAFF.

The chain has TRBV28 and TRBJ1-2, with D uncertain. V dropped 2 bases and J dropped 0 bases, with 7 bases sitting between them. The CDR3 length is 14 residues. Germline values: CDR1 MDHEN, CDR2 SYDVKM. The CDR3 sequence is CASSLGGSNYGYTF. The DNA for the CDR3 is TGTGCCAGCAGTTTAGGCGGTTCTAACTATGGCTACACCTTC.

The CDR3 protein is CASSLEVYSYNEQFF. The CDR3, as DNA: TGCGCCAGCAGCTTAGAGGTTTACTCCTACAATGAGCAGTTCTTC. V usage is TRBV5-1 and J usage is TRBJ2-1, with D unresolved. The CDR3 is 15 amino acids. Trimming cost V 2 bases and J 0 bases, with 9 bases left between them. Germline CDR1 reads SGHRS; CDR2 reads YFSETQ.

This chain joins TRBV28 and TRBJ1-1; 7 positions agree with TRBD1. V shed 4 bases and J 1 base; nucleotides not matched to a gene: 6. Germline CDR1 reads MDHEN; CDR2 reads SYDVKM. The CDR3 contains 15 residues. CDR3 sequence reads: CASSSGGGPNTEAFF. The CDR3 region has the DNA TGTGCCAGCAGTTCTGGAGGGGGCCCGAACACTGAAGCTTTCTTT.

This chain connects TRBV3-1 (or the pseudogene TRBV3-2) to TRBJ1-2; 11 nucleotides agree with TRBD1. J lost 6 bases, V lost 4 bases, and 7 bases had no gene match. The CDR3 is made up of 15 amino acids. Germline CDR1 is LGHDT and CDR2 is YNNKEL (reference sequence). CDR3 in amino acids: CASSPRDRGANGYTF. The CDR3 DNA sequence: TGTGCCAGCAGCCCGCGGGACAGGGGGGCGAATGGCTACACCTTC.

This chain links TRBV7-2 with TRBJ2-3; 8 nucleotides match TRBD2. The J segment lost 0 bases and the V segment lost 3 bases, leaving 5 bases of the junction unmatched. Germline V gene data show CDR1 as SGHTA and CDR2 as FQGNSA. This CDR3 comprises 16 residues. The CDR3 sequence: CASSFSGVLSTDTQYF. The CDR3 DNA sequence: TGTGCCAGCAGCTTTAGCGGGGTTCTCAGCACAGATACGCAGTATTTT.

The chain combines TRBV28 with TRBJ2-5; perhaps TRBD2 as D (7 bases). The CDR3 spans 15 residues. Looked up from germline, CDR1 is MDHEN and CDR2 is SYDVKM. V was pared by 5 bases and J by 4 bases, with 17 bases between. The CDR3, as DNA: TGTGCCAGCAGTCTGGGGGGGGCGAGACGAGAGACCCAGTACTTC. Its protein is CASSLGGARRETQYF.